The sequence of this T cell receptor (beta chain) was determined in a study of blood T cell repertoires in COVID-19. Study details: The United States, Italy and Spain were the sources of the acute and convalescent COVID-19 samples. In each case, the material was cDNA or gDNA derived from T cells, B-cell-depleted T cells, or PBMCs.

In the original workflow: Estimated nucleated cell counts came from reference gene primer amplification. TCRdb's copy holds only in-frame clones and misses some; the assay was immunoSEQ multiplex PCR. V, J and clone size derive from that table, while D and trimming were established from the DNA sequence. Of 250,000 to 350,000 clones detected, approximately 91% appear once; the ten largest clones hold under 15%. The CDR3 has 17 amino acids. The J segment lost 0 bases and the V segment lost 1 base, leaving 7 bases of the junction unmatched. In germline, CDR1 is SGHRS, CDR2 YFSETQ. This TCR came from a woman aged 55-69 years with acute or convalescent COVID-19. The specimen sequenced was peripheral blood. The J gene is TRBJ2-7, the V gene TRBV5-1, with TRBD1 matching over 10 bases. The CDR3 region is CASSLSGRTGGSYEQYF. CDR3 in DNA: TGCGCCAGCAGCTTGTCGGGAAGGACAGGGGGCTCCTACGAGCAGTACTTC.